The TCR beta chain under discussion was sequenced for a study of T cell responses to AZD1222 COVID-19 vaccine. Overall study results and limits: Sampled repertoires all dated from after the peak T cell response. The sample set comprised mostly white British donors with more females, and clonal diversity was possibly underestimated. Vaccine-related CD4 TCRs covered spike, predominating at 160-218 and 743-854.

The CDR3 is 13 residues long. The V gene's germline CDR1 is SNHLY and CDR2 FYNNEI. V lost 8 bases and J 3 bases, leaving 10 bases between the germline ends. TCRdb's table, derived via immunoSEQ multiplex PCR, lists solely in-frame clones and lacks some. The sample yields about 100,000 clones, over 90% seen once. On this clone itself: Its antigen is unknown.

The receptor was isolated from an adult in good health. Sequenced here: peripheral blood, sampled on day 0 of AZD1222 vaccination. V is TRBV2 and J is TRBJ2-2; D gene uncertain. The CDR3 region is CASRLSDTGELFF. The CDR3 DNA reads TGTGCCAGCCGGCTGTCCGACACCGGGGAGCTGTTTTTT.